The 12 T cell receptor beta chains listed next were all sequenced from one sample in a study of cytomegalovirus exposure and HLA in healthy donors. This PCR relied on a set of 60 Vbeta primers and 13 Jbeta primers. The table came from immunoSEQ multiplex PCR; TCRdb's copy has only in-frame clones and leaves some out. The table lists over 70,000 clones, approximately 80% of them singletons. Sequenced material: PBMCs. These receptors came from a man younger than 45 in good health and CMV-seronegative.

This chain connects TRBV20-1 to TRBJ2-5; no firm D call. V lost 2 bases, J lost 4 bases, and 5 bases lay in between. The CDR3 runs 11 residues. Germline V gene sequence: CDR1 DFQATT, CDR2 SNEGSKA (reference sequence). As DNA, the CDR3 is TGCAGTGCTAGACAGGCAGAGACCCAGTACTTC. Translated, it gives CSARQAETQYF.

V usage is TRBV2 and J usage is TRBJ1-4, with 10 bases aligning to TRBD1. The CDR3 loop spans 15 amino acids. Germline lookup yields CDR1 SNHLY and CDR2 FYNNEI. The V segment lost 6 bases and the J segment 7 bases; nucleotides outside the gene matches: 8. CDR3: CASSLGQGGGEKLFF. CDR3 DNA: TGTGCCAGCAGCCTCGGACAGGGGGGGGGTGAAAAACTGTTTTTT.

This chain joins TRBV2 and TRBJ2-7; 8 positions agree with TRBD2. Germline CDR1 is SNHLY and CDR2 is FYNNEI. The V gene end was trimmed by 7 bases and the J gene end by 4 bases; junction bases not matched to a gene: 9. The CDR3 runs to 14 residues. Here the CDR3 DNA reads TGTGCCAGCAAGGCCTTAGCGGGAAGGTACGAGCAGTACTTC. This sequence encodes CASKALAGRYEQYF. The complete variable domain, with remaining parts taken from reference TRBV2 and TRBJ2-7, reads EPEVTQTPSHQVTQMGQEVILRCVPISNHLYFYWYRQILGQKVEFLVSFYNNEISEKSEIFDDQFSVERPDGSNFTLKIRSTKLEDSAMYFCASKALAGRYEQYFGPGTRLTVT.

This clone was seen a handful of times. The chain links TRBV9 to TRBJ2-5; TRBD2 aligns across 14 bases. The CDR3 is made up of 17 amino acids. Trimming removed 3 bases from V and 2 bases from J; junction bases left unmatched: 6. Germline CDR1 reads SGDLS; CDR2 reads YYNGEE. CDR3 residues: CASSAGTSGSLQETQYF. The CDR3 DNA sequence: TGTGCCAGCAGCGCTGGGACTAGCGGGAGTCTGCAAGAGACCCAGTACTTC. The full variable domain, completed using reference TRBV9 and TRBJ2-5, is DSGVTQTPKHLITATGQRVTLRCSPRSGDLSVYWYQQSLDQGLQFLIQYYNGEERAKGNILERFSAQQFPDLHSELNLSSLELGDSALYFCASSAGTSGSLQETQYFGPGTRLLVL.

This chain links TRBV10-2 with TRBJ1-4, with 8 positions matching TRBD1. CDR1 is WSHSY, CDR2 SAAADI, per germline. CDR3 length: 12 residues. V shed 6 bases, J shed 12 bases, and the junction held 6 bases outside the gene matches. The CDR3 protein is CASSRTGYELFF. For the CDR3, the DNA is TGCGCCAGCAGCAGGACAGGGTACGAACTGTTTTTT.

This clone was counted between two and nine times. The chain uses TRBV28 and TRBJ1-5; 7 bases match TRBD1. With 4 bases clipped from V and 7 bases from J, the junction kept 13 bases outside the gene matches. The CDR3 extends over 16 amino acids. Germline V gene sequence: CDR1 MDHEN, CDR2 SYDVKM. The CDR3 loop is CASSSSGGSTRQPQHF. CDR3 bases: TGTGCCAGCAGTTCCTCAGGGGGGTCGACAAGACAGCCCCAGCATTTT.

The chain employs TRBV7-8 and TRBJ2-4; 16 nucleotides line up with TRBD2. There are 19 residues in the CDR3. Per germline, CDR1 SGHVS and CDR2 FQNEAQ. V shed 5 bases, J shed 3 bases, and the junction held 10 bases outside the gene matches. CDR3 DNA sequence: TGTGCCAGCAGCCCTCCGGGACTAGCGGGAGGGCTGGGCAAAAACATTCAGTACTTC. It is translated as CASSPPGLAGGLGKNIQYF.

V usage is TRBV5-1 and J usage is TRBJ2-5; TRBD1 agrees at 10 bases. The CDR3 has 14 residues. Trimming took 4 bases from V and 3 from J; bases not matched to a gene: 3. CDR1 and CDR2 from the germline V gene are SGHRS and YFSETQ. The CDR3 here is CASSPGTGEETQYF. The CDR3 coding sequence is TGCGCCAGCAGCCCCGGGACAGGGGAAGAGACCCAGTACTTC.

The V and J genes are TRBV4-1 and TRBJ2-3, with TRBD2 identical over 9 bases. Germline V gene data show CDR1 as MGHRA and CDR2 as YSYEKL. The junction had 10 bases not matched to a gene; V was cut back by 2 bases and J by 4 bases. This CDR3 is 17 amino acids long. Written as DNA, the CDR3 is TGCGCCAGCAGCCAAACGCTGGGGGCGGGAGGGCCAGATACGCAGTATTTT. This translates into CASSQTLGAGGPDTQYF.

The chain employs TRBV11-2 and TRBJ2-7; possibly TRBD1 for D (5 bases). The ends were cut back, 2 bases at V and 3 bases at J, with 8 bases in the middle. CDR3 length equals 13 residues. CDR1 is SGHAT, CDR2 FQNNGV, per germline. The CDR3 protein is CASSLNRIYEQYF. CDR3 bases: TGTGCCAGCAGCTTAAACAGGATCTACGAGCAGTACTTC.

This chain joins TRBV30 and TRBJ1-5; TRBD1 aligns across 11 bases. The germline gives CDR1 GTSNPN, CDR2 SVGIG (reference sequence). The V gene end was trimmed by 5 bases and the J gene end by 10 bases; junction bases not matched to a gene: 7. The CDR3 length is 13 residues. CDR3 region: CAWSEGQGVPQHF. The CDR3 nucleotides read TGTGCCTGGTCGGAGGGACAGGGGGTTCCCCAGCATTTT. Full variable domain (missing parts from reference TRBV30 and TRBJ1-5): SQTIHQWPATLVQPVGSPLSLECTVEGTSNPNLYWYRQAAGRGLQLLFYSVGIGQISSEVPQNLSASRPQDRQFILSSKKLLLSDSGFYLCAWSEGQGVPQHFGDGTRLSIL.

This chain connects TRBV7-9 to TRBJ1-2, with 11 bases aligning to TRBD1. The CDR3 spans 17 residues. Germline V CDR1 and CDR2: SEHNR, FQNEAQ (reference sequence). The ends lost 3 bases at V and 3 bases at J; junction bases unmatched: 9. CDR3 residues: CASSFRTGGEEHYGYTF. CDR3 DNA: TGTGCCAGCAGCTTTAGGACAGGGGGCGAGGAGCACTATGGCTACACCTTC.